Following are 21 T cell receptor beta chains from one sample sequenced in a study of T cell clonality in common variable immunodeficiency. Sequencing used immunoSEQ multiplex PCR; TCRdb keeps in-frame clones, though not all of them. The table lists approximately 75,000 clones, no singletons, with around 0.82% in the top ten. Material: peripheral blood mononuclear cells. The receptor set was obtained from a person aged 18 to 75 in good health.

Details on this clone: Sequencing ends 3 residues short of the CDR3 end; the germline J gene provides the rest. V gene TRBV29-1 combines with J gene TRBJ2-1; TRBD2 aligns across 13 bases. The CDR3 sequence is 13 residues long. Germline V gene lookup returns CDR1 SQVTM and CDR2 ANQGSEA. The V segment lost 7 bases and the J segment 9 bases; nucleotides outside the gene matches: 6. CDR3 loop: CSAGLAGAGEQFF. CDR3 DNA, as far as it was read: TGCAGCGCTGGACTAGCGGGAGCCGGTGAG.

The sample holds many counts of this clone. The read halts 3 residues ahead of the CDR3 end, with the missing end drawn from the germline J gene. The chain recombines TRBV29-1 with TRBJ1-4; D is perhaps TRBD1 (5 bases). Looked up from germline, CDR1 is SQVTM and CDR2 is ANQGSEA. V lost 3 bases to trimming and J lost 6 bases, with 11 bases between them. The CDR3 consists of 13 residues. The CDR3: CSVDQLGDEKLFF. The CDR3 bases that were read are TGCAGCGTTGACCAGCTAGGGGATGAAAAA.

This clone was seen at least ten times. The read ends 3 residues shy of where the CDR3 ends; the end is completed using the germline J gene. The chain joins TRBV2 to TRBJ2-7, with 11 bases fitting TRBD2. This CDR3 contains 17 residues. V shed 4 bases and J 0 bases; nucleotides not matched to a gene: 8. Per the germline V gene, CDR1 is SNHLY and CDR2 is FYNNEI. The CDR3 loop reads CASSVFQTSGISYEQYF. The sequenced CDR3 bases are TGTGCCAGCAGTGTATTCCAGACTAGCGGGATCTCCTACGAG.

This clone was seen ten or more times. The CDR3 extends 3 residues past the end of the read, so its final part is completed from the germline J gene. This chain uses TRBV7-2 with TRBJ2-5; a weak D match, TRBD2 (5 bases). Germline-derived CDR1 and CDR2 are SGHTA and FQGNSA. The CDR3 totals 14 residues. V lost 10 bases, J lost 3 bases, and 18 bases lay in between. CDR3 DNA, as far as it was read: TGTGCCAAGAAGAGGCTAGCCGATAAAGAGACC. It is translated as CAKKRLADKET. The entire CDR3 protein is CAKKRLADKETQYF.

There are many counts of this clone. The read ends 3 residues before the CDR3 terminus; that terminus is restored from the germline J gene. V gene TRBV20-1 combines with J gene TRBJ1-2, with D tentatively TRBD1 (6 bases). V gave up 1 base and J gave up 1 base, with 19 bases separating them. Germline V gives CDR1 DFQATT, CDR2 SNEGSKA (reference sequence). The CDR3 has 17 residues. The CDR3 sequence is CSARGQDYFDNNYGYTF. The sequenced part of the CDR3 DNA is TGCAGTGCTAGAGGACAGGATTATTTTGACAATAACTATGGC.

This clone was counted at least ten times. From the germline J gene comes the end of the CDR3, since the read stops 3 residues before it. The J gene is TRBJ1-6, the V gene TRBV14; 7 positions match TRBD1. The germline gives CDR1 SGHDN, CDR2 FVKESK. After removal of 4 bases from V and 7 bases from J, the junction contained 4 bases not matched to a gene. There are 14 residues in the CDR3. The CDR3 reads CASSPGTENSPLHF. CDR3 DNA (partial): TGTGCCAGCAGCCCCGGGACAGAAAATTCACCC. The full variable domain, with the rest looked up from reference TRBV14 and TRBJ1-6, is EAGVTQFPSHSVIEKGQTVTLRCDPISGHDNLYWYRRVMGKEIKFLLHFVKESKQDESGMPNNRFLAERTGGTYSTLKVQPAELEDSGVYFCASSPGTENSPLHFGNGTRLTVT.

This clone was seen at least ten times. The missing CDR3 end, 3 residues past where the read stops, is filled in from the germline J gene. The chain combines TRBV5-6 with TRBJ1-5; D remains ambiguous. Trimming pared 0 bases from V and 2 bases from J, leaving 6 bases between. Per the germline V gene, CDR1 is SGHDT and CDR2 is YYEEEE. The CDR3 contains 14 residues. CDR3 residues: CASSLGRGNQPQHF. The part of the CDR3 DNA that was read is TGTGCCAGCAGCTTGGGGCGGGGCAATCAGCCC.

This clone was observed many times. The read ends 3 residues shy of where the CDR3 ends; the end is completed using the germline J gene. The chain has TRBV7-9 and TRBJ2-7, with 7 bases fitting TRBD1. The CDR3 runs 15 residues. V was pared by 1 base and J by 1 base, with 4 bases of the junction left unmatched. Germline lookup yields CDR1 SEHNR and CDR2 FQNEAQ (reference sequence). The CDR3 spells CASSLGSGGSYEQYF. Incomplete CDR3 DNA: TGTGCCAGCAGCTTAGGCTCAGGGGGTTCCTACGAG.

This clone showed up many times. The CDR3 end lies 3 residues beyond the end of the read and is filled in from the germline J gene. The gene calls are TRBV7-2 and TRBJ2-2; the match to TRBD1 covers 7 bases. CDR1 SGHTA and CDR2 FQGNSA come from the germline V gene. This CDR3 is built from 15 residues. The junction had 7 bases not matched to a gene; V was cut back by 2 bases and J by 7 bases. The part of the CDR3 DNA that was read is TGTGCCAGCAGCTTACAGAACAGGGGCGGCGGGGAG. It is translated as CASSLQNRGGGE. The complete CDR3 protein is CASSLQNRGGGELFF. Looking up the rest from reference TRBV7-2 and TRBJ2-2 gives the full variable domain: GAGVSQSPSNKVTEKGKDVELRCDPISGHTALYWYRQSLGQGLEFLIYFQGNSAPDKSGLPSDRFSAERTGGSVSTLTIQRTQQEDSAVYLCASSLQNRGGGELFFGEGSRLTVL.

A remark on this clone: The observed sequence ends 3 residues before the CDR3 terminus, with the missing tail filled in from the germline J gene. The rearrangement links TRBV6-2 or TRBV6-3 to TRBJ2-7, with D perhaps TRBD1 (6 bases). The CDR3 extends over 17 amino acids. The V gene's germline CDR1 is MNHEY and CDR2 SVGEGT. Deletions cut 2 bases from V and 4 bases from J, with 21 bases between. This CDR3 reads CASSYPRPGHEKYEQYF. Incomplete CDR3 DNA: TGTGCCAGCAGTTACCCTAGACCGGGACACGAGAAGTACGAG.

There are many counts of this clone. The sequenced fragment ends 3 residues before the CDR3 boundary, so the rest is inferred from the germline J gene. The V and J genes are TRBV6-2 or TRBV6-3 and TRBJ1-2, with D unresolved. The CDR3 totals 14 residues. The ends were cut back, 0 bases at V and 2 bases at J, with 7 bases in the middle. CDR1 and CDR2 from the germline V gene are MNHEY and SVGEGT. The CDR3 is CASSYSRVNYGYTF. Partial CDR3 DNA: TGTGCCAGCAGTTACTCGAGGGTGAACTATGGC.

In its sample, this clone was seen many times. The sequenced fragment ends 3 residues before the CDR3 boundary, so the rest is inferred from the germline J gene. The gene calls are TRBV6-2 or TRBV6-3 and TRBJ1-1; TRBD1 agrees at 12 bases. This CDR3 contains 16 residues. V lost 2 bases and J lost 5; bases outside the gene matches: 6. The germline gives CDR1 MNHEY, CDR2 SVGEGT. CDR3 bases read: TGTGCCAGCAGTTACGGGACAGGGGGCGCGGGTACTGAA. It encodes CASSYGTGGAGTE. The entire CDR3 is CASSYGTGGAGTEAFF.

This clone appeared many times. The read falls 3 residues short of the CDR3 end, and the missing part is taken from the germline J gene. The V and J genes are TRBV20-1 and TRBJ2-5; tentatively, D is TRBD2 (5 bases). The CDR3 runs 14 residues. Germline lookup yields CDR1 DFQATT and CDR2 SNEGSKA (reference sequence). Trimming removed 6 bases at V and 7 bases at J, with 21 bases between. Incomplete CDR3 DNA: TGCAGTGCCATTGGACCGATACCTGCGGGGACC. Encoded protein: CSAIGPIPAGT. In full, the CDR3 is CSAIGPIPAGTQYF.

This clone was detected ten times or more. Partial CDR3 DNA: TGCGCCAGCAGCTTGGCTGGAGACAGGGGCTCCAGTGAG. Residues: CASSLAGDRGSSE. The full-length CDR3 reads as CASSLAGDRGSSEQFF. The chain recombines TRBV5-1 with TRBJ2-1; 8 bases are a match to TRBD1. Read coverage stops 3 residues before the CDR3 terminus; the germline J gene supplies the remainder. V lost 0 bases and J lost 9; bases outside the gene matches: 11. CDR1 is SGHRS and CDR2 is YFSETQ in the germline V gene. The CDR3 totals 16 residues.

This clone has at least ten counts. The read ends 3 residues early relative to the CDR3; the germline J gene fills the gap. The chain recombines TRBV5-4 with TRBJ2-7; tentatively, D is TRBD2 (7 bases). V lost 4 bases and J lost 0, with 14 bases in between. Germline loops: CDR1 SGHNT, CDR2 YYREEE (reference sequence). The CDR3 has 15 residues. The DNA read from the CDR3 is TGTGCCAGCAGCGGGGGGGCCGTCAGCTCCTACGAG. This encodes CASSGGAVSSYE. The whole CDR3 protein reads CASSGGAVSSYEQYF.

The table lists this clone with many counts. CDR3 DNA, as far as it was read: TGTGCCAGCAGCTTCCCAGGGTGCGACGAG. It is translated as CASSFPGCDE. The whole CDR3 protein reads CASSFPGCDEQYF. This chain joins TRBV13 and TRBJ2-7; tentative D call: TRBD1 (5 bases). Read data end 3 residues before the CDR3 end; the end is taken from the germline J gene. The CDR3 has 13 amino acids. Trimming shortened V by 3 bases and J by 5 bases, and 11 bases separated the two germline ends. Germline CDR1 PRHDT, CDR2 FYEKMQ (reference sequence).

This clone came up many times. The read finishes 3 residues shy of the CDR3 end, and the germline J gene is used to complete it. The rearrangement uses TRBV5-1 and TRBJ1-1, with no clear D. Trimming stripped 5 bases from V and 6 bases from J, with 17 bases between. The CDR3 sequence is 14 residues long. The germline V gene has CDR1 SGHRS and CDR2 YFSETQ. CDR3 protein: CASRISEGKAEAFF. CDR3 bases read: TGCGCCAGCAGGATTTCAGAAGGCAAGGCTGAA.

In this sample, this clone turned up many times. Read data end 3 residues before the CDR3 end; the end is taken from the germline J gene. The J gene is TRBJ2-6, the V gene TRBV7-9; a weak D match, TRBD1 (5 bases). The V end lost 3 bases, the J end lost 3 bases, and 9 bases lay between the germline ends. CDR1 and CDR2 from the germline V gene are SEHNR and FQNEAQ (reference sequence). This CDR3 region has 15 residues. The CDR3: CASSLAGHGANVLTF. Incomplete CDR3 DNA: TGTGCCAGCAGCTTGGCAGGGCATGGGGCCAACGTC. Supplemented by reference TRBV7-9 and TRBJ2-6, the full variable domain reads DTGVSQNPRHKITKRGQNVTFRCDPISEHNRLYWYRQTLGQGPEFLTYFQNEAQLEKSRLLSDRFSAERPKGSFSTLEIQRTEQGDSAMYLCASSLAGHGANVLTFGAGSRLTVL.

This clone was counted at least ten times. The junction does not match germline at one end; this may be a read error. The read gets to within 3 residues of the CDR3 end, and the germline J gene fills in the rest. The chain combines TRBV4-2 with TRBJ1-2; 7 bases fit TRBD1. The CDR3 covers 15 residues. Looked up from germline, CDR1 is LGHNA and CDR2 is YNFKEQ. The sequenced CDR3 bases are TGCGCCAGCAGCCAAGCCAGACAGGGCGGCTATGGC. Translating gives CASSQARQGGYG. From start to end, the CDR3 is CASSQARQGGYGYTF.

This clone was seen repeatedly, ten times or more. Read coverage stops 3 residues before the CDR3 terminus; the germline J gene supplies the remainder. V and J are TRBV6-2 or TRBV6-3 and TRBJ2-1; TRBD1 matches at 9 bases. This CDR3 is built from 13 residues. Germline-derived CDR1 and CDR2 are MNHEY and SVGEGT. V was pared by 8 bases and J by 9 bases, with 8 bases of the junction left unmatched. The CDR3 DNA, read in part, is TGTGCCAGCTCCGGGGACAGGGCCCCTGAG. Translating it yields CASSGDRAPE. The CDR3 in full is CASSGDRAPEQFF.

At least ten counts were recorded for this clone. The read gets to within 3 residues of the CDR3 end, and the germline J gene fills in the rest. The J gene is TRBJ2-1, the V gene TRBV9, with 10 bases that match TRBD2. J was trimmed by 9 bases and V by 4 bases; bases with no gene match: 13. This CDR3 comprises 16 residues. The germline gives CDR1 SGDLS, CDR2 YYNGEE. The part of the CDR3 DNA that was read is TGTGCCAGCAGCCCTCAACCGGGACTAGCGAGTTCTGAG. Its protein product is CASSPQPGLASSE. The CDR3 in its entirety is CASSPQPGLASSEQFF.